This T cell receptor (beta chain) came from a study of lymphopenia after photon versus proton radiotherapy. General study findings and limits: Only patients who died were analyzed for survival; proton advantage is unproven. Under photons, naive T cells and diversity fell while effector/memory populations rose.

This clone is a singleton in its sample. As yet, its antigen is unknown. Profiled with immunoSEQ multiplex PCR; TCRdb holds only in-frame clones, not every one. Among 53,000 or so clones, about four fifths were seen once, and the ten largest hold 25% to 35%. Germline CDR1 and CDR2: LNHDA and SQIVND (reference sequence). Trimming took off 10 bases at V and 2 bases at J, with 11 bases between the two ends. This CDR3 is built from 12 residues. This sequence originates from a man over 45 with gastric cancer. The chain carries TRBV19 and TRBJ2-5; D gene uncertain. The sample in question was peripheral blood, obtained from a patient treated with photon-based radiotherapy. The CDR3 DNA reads TGTGCCACAGAGGACCCTCAAGAGACCCAGTACTTC. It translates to CATEDPQETQYF.